Only a few counts were recorded for the clone carrying this TCR beta chain. Antigen: not known. The source of the sample is a study of blood T cells in healthy people across ages. Study-wide points: Donor CMV status, an unknown factor, possibly confounded changes in expanded clonotypes.

Combining a sample-barcoded 5' primer with a J-beta primer mix, a second PCR ran for roughly 6 to 12 cycles. Every single cDNA molecule received a tag from a template-switch adaptor with 12 random nucleotides. MiXCR, applied by TCRdb to the 5' RACE reads, yields one record per CDR3 protein. The table has roughly 2 million distinct CDR3 sequences, less than 50% seen once. The V end was cut by 5 bases, the J end by 5 bases, with 12 bases between. The CDR3 is 13 residues long. The germline gives CDR1 MGHRA, CDR2 YSYEKL. Sequenced sample: blood. This TCR was recovered from a woman in her forties in good health. The chain carries TRBV4-1 and TRBJ2-5; the D gene is possibly TRBD1 (6 bases). CDR3 sequence: CASSVGQFETQYF. In nucleotides, the CDR3 is TGCGCCAGCAGCGTAGGACAGTTTGAGACCCAGTACTTC.